Following are 9 T cell receptor beta chains from one sample sequenced in a study of shared clonotypes between healthy human individuals. Some clones are missing from TCRdb's copy, which holds only in-frame ones; the method was immunoSEQ multiplex PCR. Of under 2.5 million clones in the sample, 85% to 95% are singletons; the top ten hold roughly 0.34%. Material: naive CD4+ T cells from PBMCs. As to subset: CD45RA+ positively selected. These receptors originate from a man aged 18-30 years in good health. Some clones in this sample may be carry-over from other donors' samples.

Worth noting for this clone: In the same sample, other DNA sequences code for this CDR3. The chain combines TRBV2 with TRBJ2-7; D gene uncertain. This CDR3 region has 11 residues. V lost 8 bases and J lost 1, with 6 bases in between. Germline values: CDR1 SNHLY, CDR2 FYNNEI. CDR3 residues: CASGGSYEQYF. DNA for the CDR3: TGTGCCAGCGGTGGGTCCTACGAGCAGTACTTC.

The V and J genes are TRBV10-3 and TRBJ2-1, with a weak D call TRBD2 (6 bases). V lost 6 bases to trimming and J lost 13 bases, with 13 bases between them. Germline values: CDR1 ENHRY, CDR2 SYGVKD. The length of the CDR3 is 11 residues. Here the CDR3 DNA reads TGTGCCATCAGAGGAAGCGGGCCACAGTTCTTC. This sequence encodes CAIRGSGPQFF.

The J gene is TRBJ2-5, the V gene TRBV30; tentative D call: TRBD1 (5 bases). The CDR3 extends over 13 amino acids. The V end was cut by 2 bases, the J end by 2 bases, with 9 bases between. CDR1 is GTSNPN and CDR2 is SVGIG in the germline V gene (reference sequence). Here the CDR3 DNA reads TGTGCCTGGAGTATGCAGGGACAAGAGACCCAGTACTTC. Residues: CAWSMQGQETQYF.

The rearrangement joins TRBV6-5 to TRBJ2-7; unclear D gene. V was cut by 5 bases and J by 0 bases, with 8 bases left in between. The CDR3 runs to 13 residues. Germline V gene lookup returns CDR1 MNHEY and CDR2 SVGAGI. The CDR3 here is CASSPTISYEQYF. The CDR3 region has the DNA TGTGCCAGCAGTCCTACGATCTCCTACGAGCAGTACTTC.

The chain recombines TRBV6-5 with TRBJ2-7; TRBD1 matches at 9 bases. In germline, CDR1 is MNHEY, CDR2 SVGAGI. The CDR3 loop spans 13 amino acids. V was pared by 9 bases and J by 5 bases, with 8 bases of the junction left unmatched. CDR3 amino acids: CASSGTGYHEQYF. CDR3 bases: TGTGCCAGTTCCGGGACAGGGTACCACGAGCAGTACTTC.

This chain uses TRBV28 with TRBJ2-7, with D maybe TRBD2 (7 bases). The CDR3 runs 13 residues. Between the trimmed V and J ends, which lost 5 bases and 2 bases, there was a span of 10 bases. Germline CDR1 reads MDHEN; CDR2 reads SYDVKM. CDR3: CASSRGAAYEQYF. The CDR3, as DNA: TGTGCCAGCAGTCGGGGGGCAGCCTACGAGCAGTACTTC.

The V gene is TRBV28, the J gene TRBJ1-2; D is possibly TRBD1 (6 bases). Germline V gene sequence: CDR1 MDHEN, CDR2 SYDVKM. The CDR3 extends over 15 amino acids. V lost 6 bases to trimming and J lost 4 bases, with 18 bases between them. The CDR3 sequence is CASSHSTGNLYGYTF. The CDR3, as DNA: TGTGCCAGCAGCCACAGTACAGGGAACCTCTATGGCTACACCTTC.

The V gene is TRBV4-2, the J gene TRBJ2-1, with 12 bases lining up with TRBD2. The CDR3 covers 18 residues. With 4 bases clipped from V and 2 bases from J, the junction kept 9 bases outside the gene matches. The germline V gene has CDR1 LGHNA and CDR2 YNFKEQ. The CDR3 loop is CASSPTSGRTATYNEQFF. CDR3 bases: TGTGCCAGCAGCCCCACTAGCGGGAGGACTGCTACCTACAATGAGCAGTTCTTC.

As DNA, the CDR3 is TGTGCCAGCAGCTCGTGGACTAGCGGGATAAATGAGCAGTTCTTC. Translation gives CASSSWTSGINEQFF. The chain couples TRBV7-2 to TRBJ2-1; TRBD2 matches at 12 bases. J was trimmed by 7 bases and V by 4 bases; bases with no gene match: 5. Germline lookup yields CDR1 SGHTA and CDR2 FQGNSA. This CDR3 is 15 amino acids long. The full variable domain, its missing parts supplied by reference TRBV7-2 and TRBJ2-1, is GAGVSQSPSNKVTEKGKDVELRCDPISGHTALYWYRQSLGQGLEFLIYFQGNSAPDKSGLPSDRFSAERTGGSVSTLTIQRTQQEDSAVYLCASSSWTSGINEQFFGPGTRLTVL.